Presented here are 10 T cell receptor beta chains from one specimen sequenced in a study of blood T cell repertoires in COVID-19. Method: immunoSEQ multiplex PCR; TCRdb's copy keeps in-frame clones and lacks some. The repertoire consists of hundreds of thousands of clones, with roughly 81% occurring once and the leading ten covering about 1%. Material: peripheral blood. All receptors come from a man aged 40-55 years with acute or convalescent COVID-19.

This clone was observed once. This chain joins TRBV6-5 and TRBJ1-2; 8 positions agree with TRBD1. The CDR3 covers 15 residues. V dropped 5 bases and J dropped 1; count of bases not matched to a gene: 6. The V gene's germline CDR1 is MNHEY and CDR2 SVGAGI. CDR3 sequence: CASSPWDRNNYGYTF. The CDR3 nucleotides read TGTGCCAGCAGTCCCTGGGACAGGAATAACTATGGCTACACCTTC.

The chain joins TRBV9 to TRBJ1-1; TRBD1 is a possible D gene (5 bases). The ends were cut back, 3 bases at V and 8 bases at J, with 17 bases in the middle. CDR3 length equals 14 residues. The germline V gene has CDR1 SGDLS and CDR2 YYNGEE. The CDR3 bases are TGTGCCAGCAGCGGGGGCTCCTGGCCTGCCGAAGCTTTCTTT. As protein: CASSGGSWPAEAFF.

V gene TRBV7-8 combines with J gene TRBJ2-3, with a tentative D call TRBD2 (7 bases). The CDR3 runs to 14 residues. Germline assignment: CDR1 SGHVS and CDR2 FQNEAQ. Trimming cost V 5 bases and J 1 base, with 10 bases left between them. CDR3: CASSRGGGTDTQYF. The CDR3 bases are TGTGCCAGCAGCCGAGGGGGGGGCACAGATACGCAGTATTTT.

With respect to this clone: This same CDR3 is encoded by further DNA sequences in the sample. This chain uses TRBV6-5 with TRBJ1-1; D not certain. Trimming took 2 bases from V and 4 from J, leaving 8 bases between them. Per germline, CDR1 MNHEY and CDR2 SVGAGI. The CDR3 has 13 amino acids. CDR3 in amino acids: CASSYGGGTEAFF. The CDR3 nucleotides are TGTGCCAGCAGTTACGGAGGAGGCACTGAAGCTTTCTTT.

This chain joins TRBV5-1 and TRBJ2-5, with a tentative D call TRBD2 (5 bases). The CDR3 is made up of 13 amino acids. CDR1 is SGHRS and CDR2 is YFSETQ in the germline V gene. The ends were cut back, 5 bases at V and 5 bases at J, with 13 bases in the middle. The CDR3 DNA reads as TGCGCCAGCAGTAATTACCCGGGGGAGACCCAGTACTTC. It translates to CASSNYPGETQYF.

J is TRBJ2-1 and V is TRBV10-3, with 10 bases that match TRBD2. The CDR3 contains 16 residues. Germline V gives CDR1 ENHRY, CDR2 SYGVKD. With 2 bases clipped from V and 9 bases from J, the junction kept 10 bases outside the gene matches. This CDR3 reads CAISEPSGGAEREQFF. Here the CDR3 DNA reads TGTGCCATCAGTGAGCCGAGCGGGGGGGCCGAACGTGAGCAGTTCTTC.

CDR3 protein: CASSFYTEAFF. CDR3 DNA sequence: TGTGCCAGCAGTTTCTACACTGAAGCTTTCTTT. The chain uses TRBV6-2 or TRBV6-3 and TRBJ1-1; D gene ambiguous. Germline values: CDR1 MNHEY, CDR2 SVGEGT. CDR3 size: 11 residues. The V gene lost 4 bases and the J gene lost 3 bases, with 3 bases spanning the gap.

The chain employs TRBV6-5 and TRBJ2-1; 8 positions match TRBD1. Germline-derived CDR1 and CDR2 are MNHEY and SVGAGI. Trimming at V came to 7 bases and at J to 7 bases, leaving 12 bases not matched to a gene. This CDR3 spans 15 amino acids. The chain's CDR3 is CASTYGRQGNNEQFF. The CDR3 region has the DNA TGTGCCAGCACCTACGGGAGACAGGGGAATAATGAGCAGTTCTTC.

The chain carries TRBV6-5 and TRBJ1-6, with no clear D. Trimming removed 6 bases at V and 10 bases at J, with 19 bases between. The CDR3 extends over 15 amino acids. The germline CDR1 and CDR2 sequences are MNHEY and SVGAGI. This CDR3 is CASSPNVYPESPLHF. The CDR3 DNA sequence: TGTGCCAGCAGCCCCAATGTGTATCCGGAGTCACCCCTCCACTTT.

V is TRBV11-2 and J is TRBJ2-7; D might be TRBD2 (5 bases). V was shortened by 3 bases and J by 4 bases, with 7 bases between the two germline ends. Germline CDR1 and CDR2: SGHAT and FQNNGV. CDR3 length equals 12 residues. This chain's CDR3 is CASSFEGYEQYF. CDR3 in DNA: TGTGCCAGCAGCTTCGAGGGATACGAGCAGTACTTC.